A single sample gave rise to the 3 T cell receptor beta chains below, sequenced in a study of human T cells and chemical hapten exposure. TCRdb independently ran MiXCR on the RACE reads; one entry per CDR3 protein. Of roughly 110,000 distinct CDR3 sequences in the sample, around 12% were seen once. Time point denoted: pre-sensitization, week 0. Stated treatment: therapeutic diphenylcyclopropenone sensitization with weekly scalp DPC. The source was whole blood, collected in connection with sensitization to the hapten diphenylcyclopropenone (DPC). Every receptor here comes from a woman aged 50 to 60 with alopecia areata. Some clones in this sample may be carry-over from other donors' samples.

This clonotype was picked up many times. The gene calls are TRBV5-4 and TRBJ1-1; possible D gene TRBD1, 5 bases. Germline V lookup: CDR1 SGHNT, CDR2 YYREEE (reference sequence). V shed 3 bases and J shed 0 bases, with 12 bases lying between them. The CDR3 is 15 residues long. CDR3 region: CASSWYGTLNTEAFF. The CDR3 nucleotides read TGTGCCAGCAGCTGGTACGGGACCCTGAACACTGAAGCTTTCTTT.

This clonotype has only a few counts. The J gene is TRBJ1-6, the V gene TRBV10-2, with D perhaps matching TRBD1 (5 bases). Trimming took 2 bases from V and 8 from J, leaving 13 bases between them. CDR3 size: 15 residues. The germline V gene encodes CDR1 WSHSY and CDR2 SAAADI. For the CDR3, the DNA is TGCGCCAGCAGTGAGCGGCAGGGTGGGCATTCACCCCTCCACTTT. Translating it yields CASSERQGGHSPLHF.

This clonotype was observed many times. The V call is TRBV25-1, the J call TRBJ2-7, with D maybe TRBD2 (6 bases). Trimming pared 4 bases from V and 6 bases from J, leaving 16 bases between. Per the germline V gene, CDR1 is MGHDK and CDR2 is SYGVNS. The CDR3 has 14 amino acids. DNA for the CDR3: TGTGCCAGCAGTGCCCTCCTCTTCGGGGGCGAGCAGTACTTC. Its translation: CASSALLFGGEQYF.